Listed here is a single T cell receptor (beta chain). The target antigen is unknown. Isolated RNA was reverse transcribed into cDNA used as the sequencing template. The table came from immunoSEQ multiplex PCR; TCRdb's copy has only in-frame clones and leaves some out. The sample holds tens of thousands of clones, 46% seen once. The record originates from a study of CD8+ T cells in alopecia areata. Across the whole study: For the treated group, dosing was oral tofacitinib at 5 to 10 mg twice daily.

Findings of the study overall: Tofacitinib significantly brought down scalp clonality and expanded CD8+ clones among top 100. Especially in alopecia totalis/universalis, lesional scalp showed greater clonality than normal scalp did.

The V and J ends lost 5 bases and 10 bases respectively, with 11 bases between them. The CDR3 runs to 10 residues. Germline V gene sequence: CDR1 SQVTM, CDR2 ANQGSEA. Indicated treatment: oral pan-JAK inhibitor, 5-10 mg twice daily. Individuals with alopecia areata gave both lesional scalp punch biopsies and peripheral blood for collection. This specimen was CD8+ T cells sorted from blood, taken between weeks 36 and 40, from a patient treated with tofacitinib. The receptor was isolated from a human donor with alopecia areata. This chain joins TRBV29-1 and TRBJ1-2; no firm D call. CDR3 residues: CSVFVATYTF. CDR3 bases: TGCAGCGTTTTTGTAGCGACCTACACCTTC.